The clone carrying this TCR beta chain was counted many times. Germline-derived CDR1 and CDR2 are SGHDN and FVKESK. The CDR3 loop spans 14 amino acids. Trimming removed 1 base at V and 2 bases at J, with 7 bases between. Amplification yielded TCR beta CDR3 regions, with RNA transcripts as the source. A set of HTBI primers served as the primers for a first-round RT-PCR of the TCR CDR3. Via MiXCR, TCRdb re-called the multiplex PCR reads, giving one row per CDR3 protein. The sample consists of fewer than 350,000 distinct CDR3 sequences, about 14% of them appearing once. The source of the sample is a study of T cells in Graves' hyperthyroidism and ophthalmopathy.

The clonotype was recovered from a woman aged 25 to 45 with Graves' hyperthyroidism that later progressed to Graves' ophthalmopathy. The sample consisted of blood. J is TRBJ2-3 and V is TRBV14; D unresolved. CDR3 sequence (DNA): TGTGCCAGCAGCCAAGGAAGTTTCACAGATACGCAGTATTTT. Protein product: CASSQGSFTDTQYF.